The sequence of this T cell receptor (beta chain) was determined in a study of shared clonotypes between healthy human individuals. As for the study in general: In total, the donors were two women and a few men aged 18 to 49.

CD8 cells classed as naive were CD45RO-negative and positively selected for CCR7, excluding terminally differentiated effector memory CD45RA+ cells. General study results and limits: Among the subsets, naive ones generally showed larger estimated richness than memory ones.

Worth noting for this clone: Its specificity is unknown.

Profiling relied on immunoSEQ multiplex PCR, and the TCRdb table lists in-frame clones only, not all of them. The sample yields roughly 2 million clones, approximately 94% seen once. Sequences were obtained from naive CD8+ T cells sorted from blood. The clonotype was recovered from a man aged 18 to 29 in good health.

The CDR3 nucleotides are TGTGCCAGCAGCCCAGGCGGGAGTGAGCAGTTCTTC. This gives the protein CASSPGGSEQFF. This chain links TRBV5-6 with TRBJ2-1, with TRBD2 matching 7 bases. Germline CDR1 SGHDT, CDR2 YYEEEE. This CDR3 comprises 12 residues. V dropped 4 bases and J dropped 9; count of bases not matched to a gene: 4.